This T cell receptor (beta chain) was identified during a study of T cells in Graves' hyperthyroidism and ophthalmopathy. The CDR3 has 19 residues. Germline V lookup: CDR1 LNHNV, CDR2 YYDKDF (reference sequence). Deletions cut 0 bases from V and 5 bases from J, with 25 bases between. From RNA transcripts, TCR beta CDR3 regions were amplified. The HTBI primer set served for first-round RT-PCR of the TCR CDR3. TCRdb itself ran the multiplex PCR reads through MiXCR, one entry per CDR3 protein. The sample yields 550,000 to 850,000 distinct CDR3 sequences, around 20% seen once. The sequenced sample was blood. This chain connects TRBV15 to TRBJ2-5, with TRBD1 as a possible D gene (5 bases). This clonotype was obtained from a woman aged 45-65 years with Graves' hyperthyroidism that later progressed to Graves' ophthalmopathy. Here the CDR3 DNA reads TGTGCCACCAGCAGAGATCGAGAAGTCAGGGATACCAGGTTGGAGACCCAGTACTTC. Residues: CATSRDREVRDTRLETQYF.